These 20 T cell receptor beta chains were all obtained from the same sample, sequenced in a study of blood T cell repertoires in COVID-19. Sequencing used immunoSEQ multiplex PCR; TCRdb keeps in-frame clones, though not all of them. The table shows 400,000 or so clones, with roughly 90% occurring only once. Sequenced: peripheral blood. Receptors originate from a man aged 18 to 30 with COVID-19, enrolled during active disease.

The rearrangement links TRBV7-2 to TRBJ2-3; 7 bases are shared with TRBD2. The CDR3 sequence is 16 residues long. Looked up from germline, CDR1 is SGHTA and CDR2 is FQGNSA. The V and J ends lost 2 bases and 2 bases, in that order; junction bases with no gene match: 7. CDR3 residues: CASSLTLAAVTDTQYF. The CDR3 nucleotides read TGTGCCAGCAGCTTAACCCTAGCGGCTGTCACAGATACGCAGTATTTT.

The V call is TRBV28, the J call TRBJ1-4; 12 positions match TRBD1. Trimming at V came to 7 bases and at J to 8 bases, leaving 5 bases not matched to a gene. CDR3 length: 14 residues. CDR1 is MDHEN and CDR2 is SYDVKM in the germline V gene. The DNA for the CDR3 is TGTGCCAGCAAAACGGGGACAGGGGGCGAAAAACTGTTTTTT. This encodes CASKTGTGGEKLFF.

The chain joins TRBV7-8 to TRBJ2-5, with D maybe TRBD2 (6 bases). V lost 0 bases and J 1 base, leaving 6 bases between the germline ends. CDR3 length: 14 residues. Germline loops: CDR1 SGHVS, CDR2 FQNEAQ. CDR3 sequence reads: CASSLATSQETQYF. In DNA, the CDR3 is TGTGCCAGCAGCTTAGCGACTAGCCAAGAGACCCAGTACTTC.

V usage is TRBV10-1 and J usage is TRBJ2-1, with 8 bases identical to TRBD2. The trim removed 0 bases at V and 7 bases at J, leaving 5 bases unmatched. This CDR3 region has 15 residues. CDR1 WNHNN and CDR2 SYGVQD come from the germline V gene (reference sequence). The CDR3 region has the DNA TGCGCCAGCAGTGAGTCGCTAGCGGGCCAAAATGAGCAGTTCTTC. Encoded protein: CASSESLAGQNEQFF.

V usage is TRBV4-2 and J usage is TRBJ1-6, with D perhaps TRBD1 (5 bases). CDR3 length equals 14 residues. CDR1 LGHNA and CDR2 YNFKEQ come from the germline V gene. The V end was cut by 1 base, the J end by 6 bases, with 7 bases between. The CDR3 protein is CASSQGQPNSPLHF. CDR3 in DNA: TGTGCCAGCAGCCAAGGACAGCCTAATTCACCCCTCCACTTT.

The chain recombines TRBV5-4 with TRBJ2-5; D is possibly TRBD2 (7 bases). CDR1 and CDR2 from the germline V gene are SGHNT and YYREEE (reference sequence). V was trimmed by 4 bases and J by 1 base, leaving 11 bases between them. This CDR3 region has 14 residues. CDR3 nucleotides: TGTGCCAGCAGCGCCGGGGGGCCCCAAGAGACCCAGTACTTC. It is translated as CASSAGGPQETQYF.

The chain combines TRBV19 with TRBJ2-7; D not resolved. Germline CDR1 reads LNHDA; CDR2 reads SQIVND (reference sequence). Trimming took 1 base from V and 2 from J, leaving 12 bases between them. The CDR3 covers 15 residues. The CDR3 region is CASSIGGQTTYEQYF. The CDR3 coding sequence is TGTGCCAGTAGTATAGGAGGTCAGACGACCTACGAGCAGTACTTC.

The J gene is TRBJ2-1, the V gene TRBV3-1 (or the pseudogene TRBV3-2); weak D call: TRBD2 (6 bases). Looked up from germline, CDR1 is LGHDT and CDR2 is YNNKEL (reference sequence). The CDR3 extends over 17 amino acids. V shed 3 bases and J shed 2 bases, with 17 bases lying between them. CDR3 nucleotide sequence: TGTGCCAGCAGCCACGGGGGTGGCGCAGCCACCTACAATGAGCAGTTCTTC. This encodes CASSHGGGAATYNEQFF.

Here the CDR3 reads CASRQTGGEDTQYF. For the CDR3, the DNA is TGTGCCAGTAGACAGACAGGGGGCGAAGATACGCAGTATTTT. The J gene is TRBJ2-3, the V gene TRBV19, with 10 positions matching TRBD1. This CDR3 has 14 residues. J lost 5 bases, V lost 6 bases, and 5 bases had no gene match. The germline V gene has CDR1 LNHDA and CDR2 SQIVND (reference sequence).

V gene TRBV11-2 combines with J gene TRBJ2-4; D might be TRBD2 (6 bases). The V end lost 5 bases, the J end lost 0 bases, and 20 bases lay between the germline ends. CDR3 length: 18 amino acids. Germline lookup yields CDR1 SGHAT and CDR2 FQNNGV. CDR3 in DNA: TGTGCCAGCAGCCCCGGCGCGGGGCCGCCCAAAGCCAAAAACATTCAGTACTTC. It yields the protein CASSPGAGPPKAKNIQYF.

The rearrangement joins TRBV24-1 to TRBJ2-1, with no clear D. CDR1 is KGHDR and CDR2 is SFDVKD in the germline V gene. Trimming stripped 5 bases from V and 4 bases from J, with 11 bases between. This CDR3 contains 14 residues. Written as DNA, the CDR3 is TGTGCCACCAGTGCCTCCGGGTTATACAATGAGCAGTTCTTC. It translates to CATSASGLYNEQFF.

This clone was found once. The chain links TRBV6-5 to TRBJ2-7, with 9 bases identical to TRBD1. The V gene's germline CDR1 is MNHEY and CDR2 SVGAGI. V was pared by 7 bases and J by 5 bases, with 6 bases of the junction left unmatched. The CDR3 runs to 13 residues. The DNA for the CDR3 is TGTGCCAGCACGGACAGGGGCTTCGACGAGCAGTACTTC. This codes for CASTDRGFDEQYF.

The chain combines TRBV5-4 with TRBJ1-4; D uncertain. Germline assignment: CDR1 SGHNT and CDR2 YYREEE (reference sequence). With 4 bases removed from V and 13 bases from J, the gap between germline ends came to 11 bases. This CDR3 region has 11 residues. The CDR3 loop reads CASSRDAALFF. CDR3 in DNA: TGTGCCAGCAGCCGAGACGCGGCACTGTTTTTT. Full variable domain (remainder filled in from reference TRBV5-4 and TRBJ1-4): ETGVTQSPTHLIKTRGQQVTLRCSSQSGHNTVSWYQQALGQGPQFIFQYYREEENGRGNFPPRFSGLQFPNYSSELNVNALELDDSALYLCASSRDAALFFGSGTQLSVL.

V and J are TRBV11-3 and TRBJ2-7, with unresolved D. CDR3 length equals 12 residues. V was trimmed by 2 bases and J by 2 bases, leaving 4 bases between them. Germline V gives CDR1 SGHNT, CDR2 YENEEA. Written as DNA, the CDR3 is TGTGCCAGCAGCTTATTCGCCTACGAGCAGTACTTC. This translates into CASSLFAYEQYF.

The CDR3 DNA follows: TGTGCCAGCAATGGACAGGGGGCGGGGGACACTGAAGCTTTCTTT. Protein product: CASNGQGAGDTEAFF. The rearrangement links TRBV6-5 to TRBJ1-1, with 11 nucleotides matching TRBD1. Germline V lookup: CDR1 MNHEY, CDR2 SVGAGI. V gave up 7 bases and J gave up 3 bases; unmatched junction bases: 7. There are 15 residues in the CDR3.

This chain joins TRBV6-5 and TRBJ2-1, with TRBD2 as a possible D gene (6 bases). This CDR3 is built from 12 residues. Germline V gene sequence: CDR1 MNHEY, CDR2 SVGAGI. V lost 6 bases and J 9 bases, leaving 12 bases between the germline ends. CDR3 loop: CASRGGGGEQFF. DNA for the CDR3: TGTGCCAGCAGGGGGGGAGGAGGTGAGCAGTTCTTC.

The chain recombines TRBV11-2 with TRBJ2-3, with TRBD2 matching over 9 bases. The CDR3 runs 15 residues. The germline gives CDR1 SGHAT, CDR2 FQNNGV. The J segment lost 6 bases and the V segment lost 3 bases, leaving 7 bases of the junction unmatched. The CDR3 loop reads CASSFTAGGSDTQYF. CDR3 coding DNA: TGTGCCAGCAGCTTTACGGCGGGGGGGTCCGATACGCAGTATTTT.

CDR3 sequence (DNA): TGTGCCAGCAACAGACAGGTCCGAAATGAGCAGTTCTTC. Its translation is CASNRQVRNEQFF. V is TRBV6-5 and J is TRBJ2-1; a weak D match, TRBD1 (6 bases). The germline gives CDR1 MNHEY, CDR2 SVGAGI. V lost 7 bases to trimming and J lost 7 bases, with 14 bases between them. This CDR3 contains 13 residues.

The chain couples TRBV7-9 to TRBJ1-4; D is undetermined. V gave up 4 bases and J gave up 6 bases, with 15 bases separating them. Germline CDR1 reads SEHNR; CDR2 reads FQNEAQ (reference sequence). The CDR3 consists of 15 residues. DNA of the CDR3: TGTGCCAGCAGCTCGAGGGCGCAGATCGATGAAAAACTGTTTTTT. Translated, it gives CASSSRAQIDEKLFF.

The rearrangement uses TRBV4-1 and TRBJ2-7, with 11 bases fitting TRBD2. The CDR3 is 15 residues long. From germline, CDR1 is MGHRA and CDR2 YSYEKL. V lost 1 base and J lost 3; bases outside the gene matches: 2. The CDR3 protein is CASSQGTSGLYEQYF. CDR3 nucleotides: TGCGCCAGCAGCCAAGGGACTAGCGGGCTCTACGAGCAGTACTTC.